Below, 22 T cell receptor beta chains from the same sample are listed, as sequenced in a study of control samples from healthy donors and cancer patients. Clones were read by immunoSEQ multiplex PCR, and TCRdb kept only the in-frame ones, dropping some. The data contain around 140,000 clones, 85% to 90% of them singletons. Sequencing was carried out using PBMCs. The receptors were gathered from a man aged 50 to 60 with head and neck cancer.

This chain joins TRBV29-1 and TRBJ1-2, with D possibly TRBD1 on 6 matching bases. The CDR3 is 13 amino acids. CDR1 and CDR2 (germline): SQVTM, ANQGSEA. Trimming cost V 3 bases and J 2 bases, with 10 bases left between them. The CDR3 spells CSVEEGENYGYTF. CDR3 coding DNA: TGCAGCGTTGAGGAGGGGGAAAACTATGGCTACACCTTC.

The V and J genes are TRBV11-2 and TRBJ2-7; D could derive from TRBD1 or TRBD2 (5 bases each). The CDR3 has 14 residues. V was pared by 6 bases and J by 2 bases, with 14 bases between. Germline CDR1 SGHAT, CDR2 FQNNGV. As DNA, the CDR3 is TGTGCCAGCAGGCCCCCGGGACGGACCTACGAGCAGTACTTC. Translating gives CASRPPGRTYEQYF.

The chain is built from TRBV9 and TRBJ2-1; D possibly corresponds to TRBD1 (6 bases). The CDR3 is 15 residues long. Germline V gene lookup returns CDR1 SGDLS and CDR2 YYNGEE. The V end was cut by 3 bases, the J end by 4 bases, with 14 bases between. The CDR3 region is CASSASGTPYNEQFF. The CDR3 bases are TGTGCCAGCAGCGCATCCGGGACACCTTACAATGAGCAGTTCTTC.

CDR3 protein: CASSLDQGDTIYF. CDR3 coding DNA: TGTGCCAGCAGCCTTGATCAAGGGGACACCATATATTTT. The chain couples TRBV11-1 to TRBJ1-3, with D perhaps TRBD1 (5 bases). Between the trimmed V and J ends, which lost 5 bases and 8 bases, there was a span of 13 bases. The CDR3 sequence is 13 residues long. Germline V gives CDR1 SGHAT, CDR2 FQDESV (reference sequence).

The gene calls are TRBV7-2 and TRBJ1-3; D is perhaps TRBD1 (5 bases). This CDR3 comprises 15 residues. Germline V CDR1 and CDR2: SGHTA, FQGNSA. V dropped 2 bases and J dropped 6 bases, with 14 bases sitting between them. The CDR3 region is CASSLRVGPANTIYF. The CDR3 region has the DNA TGTGCCAGCAGCTTACGTGTGGGGCCGGCAAACACCATATATTTT.

This clone was picked up one time. The chain links TRBV27 to TRBJ1-5; D perhaps matches TRBD1 (6 bases). Germline CDR1 and CDR2: MNHEY and SMNVEV (reference sequence). Trimming removed 2 bases at V and 6 bases at J, with 23 bases between. The CDR3 is 18 residues long. CDR3 region: CASSLVSWGPGGGQPQHF. CDR3 in DNA: TGTGCCAGCAGTTTAGTTTCATGGGGGCCCGGAGGTGGTCAGCCCCAGCATTTT.

This chain uses TRBV7-2 with TRBJ2-5, with D perhaps TRBD2 (6 bases). The CDR3 contains 14 residues. CDR1 and CDR2 (germline): SGHTA, FQGNSA. Trimming took off 0 bases at V and 3 bases at J, with 8 bases between the two ends. The CDR3, as DNA: TGTGCCAGCAGCTTAGCGCGGACTAAAGAGACCCAGTACTTC. Its translation: CASSLARTKETQYF.

The CDR3 protein is CASGAVAPYEQYF. The CDR3, as DNA: TGTGCCAGCGGGGCGGTGGCCCCCTACGAGCAGTACTTC. The V gene is TRBV6-5, the J gene TRBJ2-7, with D possibly TRBD1 on 5 matching bases. Trimming took off 8 bases at V and 2 bases at J, with 13 bases between the two ends. The CDR3 loop spans 13 amino acids. Germline V lookup: CDR1 MNHEY, CDR2 SVGAGI.

This sequence joins TRBV9 and TRBJ1-1, with 8 nucleotides matching TRBD1. J gave up 5 bases and V 2 bases, and 5 bases lay outside the gene matches. Germline V CDR1 and CDR2: SGDLS, YYNGEE. This CDR3 has 14 amino acids. The CDR3 DNA reads as TGTGCCAGCAGCGTCGGACAGGGAATGACTGAAGCTTTCTTT. Protein: CASSVGQGMTEAFF.

The chain carries TRBV7-2 and TRBJ2-7; 13 bases agree with TRBD2. CDR3 size: 15 residues. CDR1 is SGHTA and CDR2 is FQGNSA in the germline V gene. Trimming cost V 1 base and J 3 bases; bases outside gene matches: 0. Here the CDR3 DNA reads TGTGCCAGCAGCTTAGGGACTAGCGGGAGCTACGAGCAGTACTTC. Its translation is CASSLGTSGSYEQYF.

V and J are TRBV30 and TRBJ1-2; TRBD1 might be the D (5 bases). The CDR3 extends over 12 amino acids. Germline V gene data show CDR1 as GTSNPN and CDR2 as SVGIG (reference sequence). Deletions cut 8 bases from V and 8 bases from J, with 18 bases between. CDR3 nucleotide sequence: TGTGCCCGCCTCGGGACCCTCGGGGGCTACACCTTC. Its translation: CARLGTLGGYTF.

The chain combines TRBV15 with TRBJ2-2, with 7 bases lining up with TRBD2. Looked up from germline, CDR1 is LNHNV and CDR2 is YYDKDF (reference sequence). The V and J ends lost 3 bases and 7 bases, in that order; junction bases with no gene match: 5. This CDR3 region has 14 residues. The CDR3 DNA sequence: TGTGCCACCAGCAGTGGGGGGGACGTCGGGGAGCTGTTTTTT. This gives the protein CATSSGGDVGELFF.

This rearrangement joins TRBV28 to TRBJ2-5, with 7 bases lining up with TRBD1. Trimming at V came to 3 bases and at J to 5 bases, leaving 24 bases not matched to a gene. Germline V CDR1 and CDR2: MDHEN, SYDVKM. The CDR3 runs to 20 residues. The CDR3 is CASSFSLFASTGLITETQYF. As DNA, the CDR3 is TGTGCCAGCAGTTTTTCCCTGTTTGCTTCGACAGGGCTGATAACGGAGACCCAGTACTTC.

J is TRBJ2-1 and V is TRBV5-8, with D possibly being TRBD2 (7 bases). The CDR3 loop spans 15 amino acids. Germline V lookup: CDR1 SGHTS, CDR2 YDEGEE. V gave up 5 bases and J gave up 0 bases, with 12 bases separating them. The CDR3 DNA sequence: TGTGCCAGCAGTTTCGCGGGGGCCTCCTACAATGAGCAGTTCTTC. This codes for CASSFAGASYNEQFF.

The chain carries TRBV28 and TRBJ2-7; 9 bases fit TRBD2. The length of the CDR3 is 14 residues. Trimming cost V 3 bases and J 3 bases; bases outside gene matches: 3. Germline values: CDR1 MDHEN, CDR2 SYDVKM. CDR3 coding DNA: TGTGCCAGCAGTTTTTCTAGCGGGATCTACGAGCAGTACTTC. Translation gives CASSFSSGIYEQYF. Full variable domain (remainder filled in from reference TRBV28 and TRBJ2-7): DVKVTQSSRYLVKRTGEKVFLECVQDMDHENMFWYRQDPGLGLRLIYFSYDVKMKEKGDIPEGYSVSREKKERFSLILESASTNQTSMYLCASSFSSGIYEQYFGPGTRLTVT.

This clone was picked up a small number of times. This chain connects TRBV27 to TRBJ2-7; possibly TRBD1 for D (6 bases). The CDR3 spans 15 residues. CDR1 is MNHEY, CDR2 SMNVEV, per germline (reference sequence). V lost 5 bases and J 0 bases, leaving 14 bases between the germline ends. CDR3 DNA sequence: TGTGCCAGCAGTCCCCGACAGGTGAGCTCCTACGAGCAGTACTTC. Translation: CASSPRQVSSYEQYF.

J is TRBJ1-1 and V is TRBV5-4; 7 positions agree with TRBD1. The germline gives CDR1 SGHNT, CDR2 YYREEE (reference sequence). V dropped 4 bases and J dropped 0; count of bases not matched to a gene: 3. The CDR3 contains 14 residues. The chain's CDR3 is CASSRDSMNTEAFF. The CDR3 bases are TGTGCCAGCAGCAGGGACAGCATGAACACTGAAGCTTTCTTT.

The rearrangement joins TRBV4-1 to TRBJ2-1, with D perhaps assigned TRBD1 or TRBD2 (5 bases each). This CDR3 region has 19 residues. Germline assignment: CDR1 MGHRA and CDR2 YSYEKL. The V end was cut by 2 bases, the J end by 3 bases, with 23 bases between. The CDR3 is CASSQKGPGTAVSYNEQFF. In DNA, the CDR3 is TGCGCCAGCAGCCAAAAAGGTCCAGGGACGGCGGTTAGCTACAATGAGCAGTTCTTC.

The CDR3 loop reads CASSSKHREPYNEQFF. The CDR3 bases are TGTGCCAGCAGCTCCAAACACCGGGAGCCCTACAATGAGCAGTTCTTC. The genes are TRBV5-6 and TRBJ2-1, with TRBD2 as a possible D gene (6 bases). V lost 3 bases to trimming and J lost 2 bases, with 15 bases between them. The CDR3 is 16 amino acids. Looked up from germline, CDR1 is SGHDT and CDR2 is YYEEEE.

V usage is TRBV2 and J usage is TRBJ2-7; 11 bases match TRBD1. Trimming removed 6 bases from V and 7 bases from J; junction bases left unmatched: 8. Germline assignment: CDR1 SNHLY and CDR2 FYNNEI. The CDR3 is 14 residues long. CDR3 residues: CASSGGQGAAEQYF. CDR3 nucleotides: TGTGCCAGCAGCGGCGGACAGGGGGCGGCTGAGCAGTACTTC.

The CDR3 spells CASSEYLFKEGPLSGYF. The CDR3 DNA reads TGTGCCAGCAGTGAATATTTGTTCAAGGAGGGGCCCCTAAGCGGGTACTTC. J is TRBJ2-7 and V is TRBV6-1; a weak D match, TRBD2 (6 bases). Per germline, CDR1 MNHNS and CDR2 SASEGT. The CDR3 contains 17 residues. The V gene lost 2 bases and the J gene lost 12 bases, with 29 bases spanning the gap.

This chain links TRBV2 with TRBJ2-2; D is perhaps TRBD1 (6 bases). Trimming took 7 bases from V and 6 from J, leaving 24 bases between them. CDR3 length: 17 residues. The V gene's germline CDR1 is SNHLY and CDR2 FYNNEI. The CDR3 DNA reads as TGTGCCAGCACTTCTCTCCCGCCAGGGGAATTAGCCGGGGAGCTGTTTTTT. Translation gives CASTSLPPGELAGELFF.